This TCR beta chain is from a study of T cells expressing NK-cell markers. For the study at large: With respect to HCMV, seven of the eight sequenced donors were seropositive, and one was seronegative. Overall study results and limits: The study found these clonotypes also leading the CD3+CD56-NKG2C+ fraction in a few donors. HCMV specificity of the expanded NKG2C+ T cell clones was not established.

A note on this clonotype: Its antigen is not identified.

The authors made TCR beta cDNA libraries by 5'RACE template switching. This switching added a universal primer site and UMIs. TCRdb reprocessed the 5' RACE reads and keeps a single row for each CDR3 protein, giving no DNA. In all, the sample yields about 160,000 distinct CDR3 sequences. The CDR3 runs to 13 residues. The germline V gene encodes CDR1 SNHLY and CDR2 FYNNEI. The rearrangement uses TRBV2 and TRBJ1-6. The TCR comes from a man aged 18-70 years in good health. Sequencing input: blood T cells: a sorted CD56 or NKG2C T cell subset, CD4+ or CD8+ T cells, or bulk PBMC T cells (not recorded which). The CDR3 region is CASSDRSNSPLHF.